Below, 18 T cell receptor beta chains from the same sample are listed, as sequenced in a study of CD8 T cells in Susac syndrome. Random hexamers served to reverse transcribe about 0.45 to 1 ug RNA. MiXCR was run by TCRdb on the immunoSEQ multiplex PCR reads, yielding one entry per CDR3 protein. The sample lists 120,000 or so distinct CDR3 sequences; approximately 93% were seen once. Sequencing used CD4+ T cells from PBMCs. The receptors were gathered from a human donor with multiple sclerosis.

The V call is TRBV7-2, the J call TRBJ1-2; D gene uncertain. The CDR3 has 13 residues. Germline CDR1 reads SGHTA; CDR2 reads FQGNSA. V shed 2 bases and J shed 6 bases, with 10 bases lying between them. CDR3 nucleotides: TGTGCCAGCAGCTTAAGTAAAGAGGATGGCTACACCTTC. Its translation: CASSLSKEDGYTF.

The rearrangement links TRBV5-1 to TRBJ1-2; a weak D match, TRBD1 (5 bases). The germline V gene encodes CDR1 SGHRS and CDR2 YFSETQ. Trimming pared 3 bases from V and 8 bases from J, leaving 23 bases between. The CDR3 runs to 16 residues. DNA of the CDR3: TGCGCCAGCAGCTCGGTGACAACCGGGGCTGGTTCGGGCTACACCTTC. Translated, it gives CASSSVTTGAGSGYTF.

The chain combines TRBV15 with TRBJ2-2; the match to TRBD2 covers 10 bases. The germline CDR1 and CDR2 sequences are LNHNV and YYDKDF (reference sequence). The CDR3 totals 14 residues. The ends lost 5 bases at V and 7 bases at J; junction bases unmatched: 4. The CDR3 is CATSGLAAGGELFF. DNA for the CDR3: TGTGCCACCAGCGGACTAGCGGCTGGCGGGGAGCTGTTTTTT.

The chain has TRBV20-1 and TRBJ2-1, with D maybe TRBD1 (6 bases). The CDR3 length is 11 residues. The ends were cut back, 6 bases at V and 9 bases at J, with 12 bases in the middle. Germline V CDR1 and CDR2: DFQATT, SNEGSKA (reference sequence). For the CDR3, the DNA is TGCAGTGCCACAGGGCCCGGTGAGCAGTTCTTC. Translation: CSATGPGEQFF.

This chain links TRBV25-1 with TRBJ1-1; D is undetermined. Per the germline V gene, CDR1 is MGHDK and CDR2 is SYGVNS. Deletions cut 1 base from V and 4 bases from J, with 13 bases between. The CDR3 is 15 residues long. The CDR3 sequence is CASSELGKAGTEAFF. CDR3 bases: TGTGCCAGCAGTGAATTGGGGAAGGCGGGCACTGAAGCTTTCTTT.

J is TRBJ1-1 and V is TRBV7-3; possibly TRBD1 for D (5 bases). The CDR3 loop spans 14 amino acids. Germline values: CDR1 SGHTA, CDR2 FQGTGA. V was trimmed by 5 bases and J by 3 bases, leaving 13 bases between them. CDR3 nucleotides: TGTGCCAGCAGCCCCGAGGGGATTTACACTGAAGCTTTCTTT. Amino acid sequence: CASSPEGIYTEAFF.

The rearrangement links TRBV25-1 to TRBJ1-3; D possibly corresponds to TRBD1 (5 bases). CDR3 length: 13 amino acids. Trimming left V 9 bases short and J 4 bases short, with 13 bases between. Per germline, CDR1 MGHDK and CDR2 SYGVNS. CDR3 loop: CASNGAGGNTIYF. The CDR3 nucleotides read TGTGCCAGTAATGGGGCAGGGGGAAACACCATATATTTT.

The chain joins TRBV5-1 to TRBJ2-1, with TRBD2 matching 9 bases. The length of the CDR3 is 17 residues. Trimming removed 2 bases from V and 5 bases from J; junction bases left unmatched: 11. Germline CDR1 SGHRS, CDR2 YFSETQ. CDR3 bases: TGCGCCAGCAGCTTAGCCCTGATGGCGGGGGGGCACAATGAGCAGTTCTTC. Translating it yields CASSLALMAGGHNEQFF.

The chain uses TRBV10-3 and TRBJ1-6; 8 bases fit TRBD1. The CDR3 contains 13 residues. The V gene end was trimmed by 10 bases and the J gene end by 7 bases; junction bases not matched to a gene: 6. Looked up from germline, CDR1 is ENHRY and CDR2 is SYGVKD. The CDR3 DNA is TGTGCCACCAGGGACAGGCTCAATTCACCCCTCCACTTT. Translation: CATRDRLNSPLHF.

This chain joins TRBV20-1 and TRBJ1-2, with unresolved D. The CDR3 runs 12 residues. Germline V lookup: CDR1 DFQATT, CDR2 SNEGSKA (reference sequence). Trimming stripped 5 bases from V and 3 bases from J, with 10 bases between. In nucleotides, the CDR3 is TGCAGTGCTCGGCGGTCGGACTATGGCTACACCTTC. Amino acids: CSARRSDYGYTF.

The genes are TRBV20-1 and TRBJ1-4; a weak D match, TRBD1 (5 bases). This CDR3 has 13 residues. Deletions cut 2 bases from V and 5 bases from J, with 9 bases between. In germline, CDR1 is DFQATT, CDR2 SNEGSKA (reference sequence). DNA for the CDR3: TGCAGTGCTAGATCGGGACGGAATGAAAAACTGTTTTTT. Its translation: CSARSGRNEKLFF.

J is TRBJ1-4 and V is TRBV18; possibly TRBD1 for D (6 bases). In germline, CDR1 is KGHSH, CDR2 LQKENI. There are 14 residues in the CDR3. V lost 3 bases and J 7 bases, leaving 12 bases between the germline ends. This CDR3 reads CASSPNAGVEKLFF. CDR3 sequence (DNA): TGTGCCAGCTCACCCAACGCAGGGGTTGAAAAACTGTTTTTT.

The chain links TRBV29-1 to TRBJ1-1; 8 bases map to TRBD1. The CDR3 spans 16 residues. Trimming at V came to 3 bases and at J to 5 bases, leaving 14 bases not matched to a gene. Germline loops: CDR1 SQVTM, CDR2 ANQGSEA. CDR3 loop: CSVEGQSGTGGTEAFF. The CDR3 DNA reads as TGCAGCGTTGAGGGACAATCCGGGACAGGAGGAACTGAAGCTTTCTTT.

The CDR3 DNA reads as TGCAGTGCGAGGACAGCGAGAAACACCATATATTTT. Its translation is CSARTARNTIYF. The V call is TRBV20-1, the J call TRBJ1-3, with D maybe TRBD1 (6 bases). Trimming removed 6 bases from V and 5 bases from J, with 11 bases in between. CDR3 size: 12 residues. Germline V CDR1 and CDR2: DFQATT, SNEGSKA (reference sequence).

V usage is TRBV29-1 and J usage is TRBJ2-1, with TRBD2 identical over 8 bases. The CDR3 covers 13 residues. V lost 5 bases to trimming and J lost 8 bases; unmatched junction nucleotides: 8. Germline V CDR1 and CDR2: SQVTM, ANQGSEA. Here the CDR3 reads CSVYLTSVYEQFF. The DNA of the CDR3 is TGCAGCGTTTACCTGACTAGCGTCTATGAGCAGTTCTTC.

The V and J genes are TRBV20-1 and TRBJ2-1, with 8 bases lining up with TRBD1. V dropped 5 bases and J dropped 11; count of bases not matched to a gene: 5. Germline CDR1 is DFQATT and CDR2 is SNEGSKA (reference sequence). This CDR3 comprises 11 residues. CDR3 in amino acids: CSASQGDQQFF. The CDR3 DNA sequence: TGCAGTGCTTCACAGGGGGACCAGCAGTTCTTC.

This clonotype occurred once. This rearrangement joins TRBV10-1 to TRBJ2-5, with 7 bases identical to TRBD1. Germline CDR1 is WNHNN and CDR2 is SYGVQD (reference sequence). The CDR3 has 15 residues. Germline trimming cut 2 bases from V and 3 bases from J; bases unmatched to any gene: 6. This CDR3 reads CASSETGAVEETQYF. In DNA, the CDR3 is TGCGCCAGCAGTGAGACAGGGGCCGTCGAAGAGACCCAGTACTTC.

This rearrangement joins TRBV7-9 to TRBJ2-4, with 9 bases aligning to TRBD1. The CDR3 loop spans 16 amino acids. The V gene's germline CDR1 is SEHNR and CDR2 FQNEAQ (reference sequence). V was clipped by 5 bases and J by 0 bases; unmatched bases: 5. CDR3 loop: CASSRGTGKAKNIQYF. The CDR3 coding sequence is TGTGCCAGCAGCCGTGGGACAGGGAAAGCCAAAAACATTCAGTACTTC.